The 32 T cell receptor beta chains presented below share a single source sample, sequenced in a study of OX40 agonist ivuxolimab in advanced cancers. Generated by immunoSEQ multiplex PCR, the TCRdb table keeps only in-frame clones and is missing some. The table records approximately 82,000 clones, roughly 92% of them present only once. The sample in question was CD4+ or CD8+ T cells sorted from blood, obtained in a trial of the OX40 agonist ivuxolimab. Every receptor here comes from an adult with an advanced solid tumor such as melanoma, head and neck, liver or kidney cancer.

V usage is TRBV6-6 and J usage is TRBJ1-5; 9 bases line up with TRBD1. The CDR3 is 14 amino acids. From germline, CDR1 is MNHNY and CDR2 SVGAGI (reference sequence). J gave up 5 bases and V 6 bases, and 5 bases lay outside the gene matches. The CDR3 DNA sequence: TGTGCCAGCAGCCGGGACAGGGAGGATCAGCCCCAGCATTTT. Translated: CASSRDREDQPQHF.

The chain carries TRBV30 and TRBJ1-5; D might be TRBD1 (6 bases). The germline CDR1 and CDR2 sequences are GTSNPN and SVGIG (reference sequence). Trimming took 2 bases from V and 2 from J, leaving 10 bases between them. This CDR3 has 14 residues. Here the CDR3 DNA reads TGTGCCTGGAGTACTCGGACAGGCAATCAGCCCCAGCATTTT. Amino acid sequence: CAWSTRTGNQPQHF.

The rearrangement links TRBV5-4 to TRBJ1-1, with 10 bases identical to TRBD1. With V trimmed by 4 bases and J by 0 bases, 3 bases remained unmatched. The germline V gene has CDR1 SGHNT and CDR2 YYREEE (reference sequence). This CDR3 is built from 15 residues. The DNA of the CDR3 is TGTGCCAGCAGCCGACAGGGGGCCATGAACACTGAAGCTTTCTTT. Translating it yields CASSRQGAMNTEAFF.

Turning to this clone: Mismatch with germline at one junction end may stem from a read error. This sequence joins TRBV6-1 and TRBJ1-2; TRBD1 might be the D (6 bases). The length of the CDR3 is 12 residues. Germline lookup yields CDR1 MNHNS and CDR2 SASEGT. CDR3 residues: CASNAGALGYIF. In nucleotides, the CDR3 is TGTGCCAGCAATGCAGGGGCCTTGGGCTACATCTTC.

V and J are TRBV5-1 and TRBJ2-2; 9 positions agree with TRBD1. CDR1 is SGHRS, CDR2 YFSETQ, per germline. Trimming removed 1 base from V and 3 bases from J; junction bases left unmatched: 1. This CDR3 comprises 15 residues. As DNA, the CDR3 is TGCGCCAGCAGCTTGACAGGGGGCCACACCGGGGAGCTGTTTTTT. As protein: CASSLTGGHTGELFF.

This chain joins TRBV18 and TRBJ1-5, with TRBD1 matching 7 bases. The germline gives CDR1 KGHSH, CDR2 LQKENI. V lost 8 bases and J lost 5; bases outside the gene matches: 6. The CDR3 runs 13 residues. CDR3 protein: CASTTGEHQPQHF. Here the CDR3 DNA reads TGTGCCAGCACCACAGGGGAACATCAGCCCCAGCATTTT.

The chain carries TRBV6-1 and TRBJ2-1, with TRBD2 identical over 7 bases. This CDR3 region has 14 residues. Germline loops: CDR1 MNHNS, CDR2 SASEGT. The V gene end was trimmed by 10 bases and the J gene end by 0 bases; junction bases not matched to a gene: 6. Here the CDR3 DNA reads TGTGCCACCCTTTTAGCGGGCTCCTACAATGAGCAGTTCTTC. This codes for CATLLAGSYNEQFF.

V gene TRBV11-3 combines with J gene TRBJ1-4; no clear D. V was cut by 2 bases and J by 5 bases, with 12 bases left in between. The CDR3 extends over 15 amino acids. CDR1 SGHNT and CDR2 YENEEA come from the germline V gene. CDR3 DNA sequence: TGTGCCAGCAGCTTAAGCTGGACGGCGAATGAAAAACTGTTTTTT. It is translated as CASSLSWTANEKLFF.

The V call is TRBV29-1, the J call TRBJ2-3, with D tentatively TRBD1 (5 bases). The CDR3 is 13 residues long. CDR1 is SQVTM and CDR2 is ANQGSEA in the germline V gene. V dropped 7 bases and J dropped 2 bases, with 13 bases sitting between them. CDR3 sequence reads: CSADDSYTDTQYF. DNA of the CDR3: TGCAGCGCTGACGACAGCTACACAGATACGCAGTATTTT.

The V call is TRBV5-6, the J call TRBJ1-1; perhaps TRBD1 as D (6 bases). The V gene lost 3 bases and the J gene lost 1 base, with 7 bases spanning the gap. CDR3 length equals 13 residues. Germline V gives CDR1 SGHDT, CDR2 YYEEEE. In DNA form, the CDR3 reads TGTGCCAGCAGCTGGGGACAGAACACTGAAGCTTTCTTT. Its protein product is CASSWGQNTEAFF.

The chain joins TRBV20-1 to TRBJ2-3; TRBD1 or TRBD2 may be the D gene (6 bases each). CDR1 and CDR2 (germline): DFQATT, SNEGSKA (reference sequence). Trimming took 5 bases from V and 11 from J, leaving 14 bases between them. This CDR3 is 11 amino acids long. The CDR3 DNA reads TGCAGTGCTGGGACAAAGGAGGGGCAGTATTTT. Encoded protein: CSAGTKEGQYF.

In DNA form, the CDR3 reads TGTGCCAGCAGCGTATTGGGGGGCGCGGACACCATATATTTT. It translates to CASSVLGGADTIYF. This chain joins TRBV9 and TRBJ1-3, with a possible D match to TRBD1 (6 bases). The CDR3 consists of 14 residues. From germline, CDR1 is SGDLS and CDR2 YYNGEE. V was trimmed by 1 base and J by 8 bases, leaving 13 bases between them.

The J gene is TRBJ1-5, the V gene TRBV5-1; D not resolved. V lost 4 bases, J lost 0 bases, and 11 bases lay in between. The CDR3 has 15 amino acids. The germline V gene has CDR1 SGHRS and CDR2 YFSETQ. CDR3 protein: CASSPGLVSNQPQHF. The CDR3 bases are TGCGCCAGCAGCCCCGGACTGGTTAGCAATCAGCCCCAGCATTTT.

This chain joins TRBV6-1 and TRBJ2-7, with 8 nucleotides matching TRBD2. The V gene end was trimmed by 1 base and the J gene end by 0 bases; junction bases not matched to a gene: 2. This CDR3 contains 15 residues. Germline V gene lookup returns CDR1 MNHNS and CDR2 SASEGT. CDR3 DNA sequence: TGTGCCAGCAGTGAAGGACTAGCGAGCTCCTACGAGCAGTACTTC. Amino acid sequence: CASSEGLASSYEQYF.

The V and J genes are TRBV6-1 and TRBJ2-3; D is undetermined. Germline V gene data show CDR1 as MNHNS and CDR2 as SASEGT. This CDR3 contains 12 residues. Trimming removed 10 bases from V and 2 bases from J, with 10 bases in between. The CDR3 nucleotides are TGTGCCACCAGAGACATCACAGATACGCAGTATTTT. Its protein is CATRDITDTQYF.

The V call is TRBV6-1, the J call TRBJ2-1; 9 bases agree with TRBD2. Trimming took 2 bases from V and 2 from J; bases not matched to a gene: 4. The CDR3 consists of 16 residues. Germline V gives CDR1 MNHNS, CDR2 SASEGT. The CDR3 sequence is CASSESVAGAYNEQFF. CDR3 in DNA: TGTGCCAGCAGTGAAAGTGTAGCGGGAGCCTACAATGAGCAGTTCTTC.

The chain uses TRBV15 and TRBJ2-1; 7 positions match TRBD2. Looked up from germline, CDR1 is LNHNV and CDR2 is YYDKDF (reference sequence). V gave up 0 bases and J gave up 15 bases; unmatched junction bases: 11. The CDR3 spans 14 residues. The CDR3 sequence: CATSRDGGRGLMFF. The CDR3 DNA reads TGTGCCACCAGCAGAGATGGGGGGAGGGGACTCATGTTCTTC.

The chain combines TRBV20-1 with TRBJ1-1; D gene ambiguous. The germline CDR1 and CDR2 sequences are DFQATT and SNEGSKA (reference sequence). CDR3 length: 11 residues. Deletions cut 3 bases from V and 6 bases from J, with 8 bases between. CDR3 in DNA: TGCAGTGCTAGTTTATCCCCTGAAGCTTTCTTT. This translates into CSASLSPEAFF.

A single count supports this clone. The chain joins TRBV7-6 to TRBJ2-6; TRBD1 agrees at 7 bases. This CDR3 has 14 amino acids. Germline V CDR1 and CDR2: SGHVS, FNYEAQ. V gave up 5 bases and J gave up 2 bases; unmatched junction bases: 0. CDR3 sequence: CASSQGAGANVLTF. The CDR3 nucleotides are TGTGCCAGCAGCCAGGGGGCTGGGGCCAACGTCCTGACTTTC. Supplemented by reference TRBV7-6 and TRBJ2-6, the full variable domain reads GAGVSQSPRYKVTKRGQDVALRCDPISGHVSLYWYRQALGQGPEFLTYFNYEAQQDKSGLPNDRFSAERPEGSISTLTIQRTEQRDSAMYRCASSQGAGANVLTFGAGSRLTVL.

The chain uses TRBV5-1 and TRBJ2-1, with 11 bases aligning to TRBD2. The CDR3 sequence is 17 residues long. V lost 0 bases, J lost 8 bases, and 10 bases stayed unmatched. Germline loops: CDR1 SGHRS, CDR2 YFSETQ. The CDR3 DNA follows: TGCGCCAGCAGCTTGGGACTAGCGGGGTCGGCAGGGGATGAGCAGTTCTTC. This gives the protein CASSLGLAGSAGDEQFF. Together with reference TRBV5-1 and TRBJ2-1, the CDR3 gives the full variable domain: KAGVTQTPRYLIKTRGQQVTLSCSPISGHRSVSWYQQTPGQGLQFLFEYFSETQRNKGNFPGRFSGRQFSNSRSEMNVSTLELGDSALYLCASSLGLAGSAGDEQFFGPGTRLTVL.

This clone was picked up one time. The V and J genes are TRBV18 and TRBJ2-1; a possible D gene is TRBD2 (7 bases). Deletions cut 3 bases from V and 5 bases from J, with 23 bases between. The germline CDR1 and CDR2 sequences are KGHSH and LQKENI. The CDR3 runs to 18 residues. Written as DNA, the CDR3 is TGTGCCAGCTCACCCGGTCGGGCGGGGGCCGCCCCGAACAATGAGCAGTTCTTC. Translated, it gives CASSPGRAGAAPNNEQFF. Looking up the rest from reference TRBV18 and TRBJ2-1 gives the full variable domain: NAGVMQNPRHLVRRRGQEARLRCSPMKGHSHVYWYRQLPEEGLKFMVYLQKENIIDESGMPKERFSAEFPKEGPSILRIQQVVRGDSAAYFCASSPGRAGAAPNNEQFFGPGTRLTVL.

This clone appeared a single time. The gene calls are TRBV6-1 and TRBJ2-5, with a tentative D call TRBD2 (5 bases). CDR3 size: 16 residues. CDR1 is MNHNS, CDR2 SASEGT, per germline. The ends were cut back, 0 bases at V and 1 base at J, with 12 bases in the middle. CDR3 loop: CASSEALAGSQETQYF. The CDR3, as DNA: TGTGCCAGCAGTGAAGCGTTGGCGGGTAGCCAAGAGACCCAGTACTTC.

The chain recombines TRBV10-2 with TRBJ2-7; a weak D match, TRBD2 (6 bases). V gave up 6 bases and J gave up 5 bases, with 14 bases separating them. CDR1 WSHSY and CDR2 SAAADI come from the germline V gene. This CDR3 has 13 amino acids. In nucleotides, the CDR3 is TGCGCCAGCAGGAGGTGGGAGGTGAACGAGCAGTACTTC. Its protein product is CASRRWEVNEQYF.

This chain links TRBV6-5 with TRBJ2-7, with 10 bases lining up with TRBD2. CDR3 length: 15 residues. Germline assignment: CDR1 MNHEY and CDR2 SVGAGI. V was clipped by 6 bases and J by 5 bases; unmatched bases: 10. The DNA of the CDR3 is TGTGCCAGCAGACCCCTAGCGGGAGTTAGCCACGAGCAGTACTTC. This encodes CASRPLAGVSHEQYF.

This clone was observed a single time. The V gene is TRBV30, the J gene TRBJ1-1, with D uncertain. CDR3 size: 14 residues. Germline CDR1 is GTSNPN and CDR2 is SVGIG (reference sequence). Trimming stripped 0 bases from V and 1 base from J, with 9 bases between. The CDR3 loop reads CAWSVMGTNTEAFF. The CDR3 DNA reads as TGTGCCTGGAGTGTTATGGGAACGAACACTGAAGCTTTCTTT.

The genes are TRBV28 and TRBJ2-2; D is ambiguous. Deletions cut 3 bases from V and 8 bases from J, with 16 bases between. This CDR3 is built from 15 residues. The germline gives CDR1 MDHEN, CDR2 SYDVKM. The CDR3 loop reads CASSLQTPQTGELFF. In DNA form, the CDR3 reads TGTGCCAGCAGTTTGCAGACCCCTCAAACGGGGGAGCTGTTTTTT.

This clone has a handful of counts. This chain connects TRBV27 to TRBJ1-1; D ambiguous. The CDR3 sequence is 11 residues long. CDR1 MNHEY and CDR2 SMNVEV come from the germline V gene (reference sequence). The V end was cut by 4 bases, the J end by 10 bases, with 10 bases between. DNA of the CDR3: TGTGCCAGCAGTTCAAGGGTAGCAGCTTTCTTT. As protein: CASSSRVAAFF.

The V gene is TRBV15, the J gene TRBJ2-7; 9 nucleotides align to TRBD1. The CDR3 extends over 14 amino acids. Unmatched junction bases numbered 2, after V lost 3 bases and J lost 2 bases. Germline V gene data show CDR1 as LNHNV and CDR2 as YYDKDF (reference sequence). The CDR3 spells CATSRDRGPYEQYF. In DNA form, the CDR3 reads TGTGCCACCAGCAGGGACAGGGGTCCCTACGAGCAGTACTTC.

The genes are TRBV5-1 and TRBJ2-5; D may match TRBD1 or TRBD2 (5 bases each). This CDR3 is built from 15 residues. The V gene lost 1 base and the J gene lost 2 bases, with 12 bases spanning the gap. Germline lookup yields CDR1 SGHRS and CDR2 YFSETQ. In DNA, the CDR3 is TGCGCCAGCAGCTTGTTGGGGGACCAACAAGAGACCCAGTACTTC. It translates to CASSLLGDQQETQYF.

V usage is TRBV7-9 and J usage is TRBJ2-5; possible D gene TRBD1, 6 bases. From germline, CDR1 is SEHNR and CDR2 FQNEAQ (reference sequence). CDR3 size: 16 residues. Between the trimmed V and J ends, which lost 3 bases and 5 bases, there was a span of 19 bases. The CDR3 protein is CASSLSGGRGFETQYF. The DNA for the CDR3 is TGTGCCAGCAGCTTGTCTGGTGGCAGGGGTTTTGAGACCCAGTACTTC.

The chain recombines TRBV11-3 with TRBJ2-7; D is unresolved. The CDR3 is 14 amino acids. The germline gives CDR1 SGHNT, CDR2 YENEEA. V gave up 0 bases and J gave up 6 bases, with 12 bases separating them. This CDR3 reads CASSLEPSSTEQYF. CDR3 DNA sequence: TGTGCCAGCAGCTTAGAACCCTCAAGTACCGAGCAGTACTTC.

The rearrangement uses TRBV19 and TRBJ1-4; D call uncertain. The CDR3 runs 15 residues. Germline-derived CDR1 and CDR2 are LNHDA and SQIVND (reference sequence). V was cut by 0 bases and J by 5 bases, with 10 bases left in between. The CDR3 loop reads CASSIDLGKNEKLFF. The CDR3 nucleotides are TGTGCCAGTAGTATAGATTTAGGGAAAAATGAAAAACTGTTTTTT.